These 13 T cell receptor beta chains were sequenced from one sample in a study of shared clonotypes between healthy human individuals. Assay used: immunoSEQ multiplex PCR; TCRdb lists only in-frame clones, some missing. The top ten hold approximately 1% of the sample, which has 1.4 million to 1.5 million clones, around 95% seen once. Input material: naive CD4+ T cells sorted from blood. Subset reported: CD45RA+ positively selected. These receptors were collected from a man aged 25-45 years in good health.

The chain links TRBV27 to TRBJ1-2; 7 bases align to TRBD1. The CDR3 extends over 14 amino acids. V dropped 5 bases and J dropped 4; count of bases not matched to a gene: 7. Germline-derived CDR1 and CDR2 are MNHEY and SMNVEV (reference sequence). The CDR3 is CASSAQGQGYGYTF. The CDR3 region has the DNA TGTGCCAGCAGTGCACAGGGGCAAGGCTATGGCTACACCTTC.

This chain joins TRBV7-9 and TRBJ2-1; 7 positions match TRBD2. This CDR3 is 17 amino acids long. In germline, CDR1 is SEHNR, CDR2 FQNEAQ (reference sequence). J was trimmed by 0 bases and V by 1 base; bases with no gene match: 6. This CDR3 reads CASSLGGGSSSYNEQFF. CDR3 nucleotide sequence: TGTGCCAGCAGCTTAGGAGGCGGGAGTAGCTCCTACAATGAGCAGTTCTTC.

The CDR3 sequence: CASSFLRLAGRETQYF. For the CDR3, the DNA is TGTGCCAGCAGCTTCCTCCGACTAGCGGGGAGAGAGACCCAGTACTTC. V is TRBV7-2 and J is TRBJ2-5, with 11 bases aligning to TRBD2. The CDR3 totals 16 residues. J lost 4 bases, V lost 3 bases, and 7 bases had no gene match. CDR1 SGHTA and CDR2 FQGNSA come from the germline V gene. The variable domain in full, completed from reference TRBV7-2 and TRBJ2-5, reads GAGVSQSPSNKVTEKGKDVELRCDPISGHTALYWYRQSLGQGLEFLIYFQGNSAPDKSGLPSDRFSAERTGGSVSTLTIQRTQQEDSAVYLCASSFLRLAGRETQYFGPGTRLLVL.

The V call is TRBV5-4, the J call TRBJ2-5; tentatively, D is TRBD2 (6 bases). The germline gives CDR1 SGHNT, CDR2 YYREEE (reference sequence). The CDR3 loop spans 15 amino acids. The V end was cut by 5 bases, the J end by 4 bases, with 18 bases between. CDR3: CASSPGTPLGETQYF. The CDR3 DNA reads as TGTGCCAGCAGTCCCGGGACTCCCCTTGGAGAGACCCAGTACTTC.

The DNA for the CDR3 is TGCGCCAGCAGCTACGGACTAGGGGAGACCCAGTACTTC. Protein: CASSYGLGETQYF. The chain uses TRBV5-1 and TRBJ2-5; 7 bases are shared with TRBD2. Germline assignment: CDR1 SGHRS and CDR2 YFSETQ. Losses at the gene ends were 3 bases for V and 5 bases for J; bases not matched to a gene: 4. The CDR3 is 13 amino acids.

The chain links TRBV14 to TRBJ2-1; D not certain. This CDR3 contains 13 residues. Trimming removed 3 bases at V and 9 bases at J, with 12 bases between. CDR1 is SGHDN and CDR2 is FVKESK in the germline V gene. CDR3 amino acids: CASSQVLGSEQFF. For the CDR3, the DNA is TGTGCCAGCAGCCAGGTTCTTGGAAGTGAGCAGTTCTTC.

Concerning this clone: A read error may account for a junction end that differs from germline. The CDR3 DNA sequence: TGTGCCAGCAGCGAAGGTAGCGGGAGGGCTACAGATACGCAGTATTTT. Protein product: CASSEGSGRATDTQYF. The J gene is TRBJ2-3, the V gene TRBV6-1, with 11 bases that match TRBD2. The CDR3 length is 16 residues. Per germline, CDR1 MNHNS and CDR2 SASEGT.

The chain joins TRBV6-5 to TRBJ1-2; 7 bases fit TRBD1. Germline CDR1 MNHEY, CDR2 SVGAGI. The CDR3 has 14 residues. After removal of 6 bases from V and 8 bases from J, the junction contained 12 bases not matched to a gene. CDR3 protein: CASRADREGGGYTF. The CDR3 DNA is TGTGCCAGCAGGGCCGACAGGGAAGGGGGAGGCTACACCTTC.

This chain connects TRBV27 to TRBJ2-7; 7 bases line up with TRBD2. The CDR3 has 15 amino acids. CDR1 MNHEY and CDR2 SMNVEV come from the germline V gene (reference sequence). Trimming at V came to 2 bases and at J to 2 bases, leaving 6 bases not matched to a gene. CDR3 nucleotides: TGTGCCAGCAGTTTAGCGGCTAGCGGACCCTACGAGCAGTACTTC. Protein product: CASSLAASGPYEQYF.

The rearrangement links TRBV28 to TRBJ2-5; D perhaps matches TRBD2 (6 bases). The germline CDR1 and CDR2 sequences are MDHEN and SYDVKM. V was clipped by 5 bases and J by 1 base, with 17 bases between them. The CDR3 length is 16 residues. The CDR3: CASSPRIAAGQETQYF. The CDR3 DNA reads TGTGCCAGCAGTCCCCGGATAGCGGCCGGCCAAGAGACCCAGTACTTC.

The chain links TRBV7-9 to TRBJ1-2; possible D gene TRBD1, 5 bases. V lost 6 bases and J lost 0, with 8 bases in between. This CDR3 has 13 residues. Germline loops: CDR1 SEHNR, CDR2 FQNEAQ (reference sequence). CDR3 coding DNA: TGTGCCAGCAGTCCGACAGCTAACTATGGCTACACCTTC. Its translation is CASSPTANYGYTF.

This chain links TRBV2 with TRBJ1-5, with a weak D call TRBD1 (6 bases). The CDR3 length is 13 residues. V was cut by 7 bases and J by 7 bases, with 14 bases left in between. From germline, CDR1 is SNHLY and CDR2 FYNNEI. CDR3 amino acids: CASKGGADQPQHF. The CDR3 DNA reads TGTGCCAGCAAGGGGGGGGCAGACCAGCCCCAGCATTTT.

The rearrangement links TRBV7-6 to TRBJ2-7; perhaps TRBD1 as D (5 bases). V was clipped by 2 bases and J by 2 bases, with 16 bases between them. Per germline, CDR1 SGHVS and CDR2 FNYEAQ. This CDR3 region has 16 residues. The CDR3 nucleotides read TGTGCCAGCAGCTTAATTGCAGGGCCCTTTACCTACGAGCAGTACTTC. It codes for CASSLIAGPFTYEQYF.